This passage covers 20 T cell receptor beta chains from one sample sequenced in a study of regulatory T cells in long-lasting Graves disease. In building TCR beta libraries, iRepertoire HTBI primers were used together with Arm-PCR of CDR3 regions. TCRdb re-called the multiplex PCR reads with MiXCR, one entry per CDR3 protein. The repertoire holds roughly 430,000 distinct CDR3 sequences, with approximately 22% as singletons. Indicated time point: persistent/refractory GD, antithyroid drugs over 5 years with positive TRAb. PBMC RNA served as the TCR library source. The source was peripheral blood mononuclear cells (PBMCs), collected when the disease was refractory, from a patient treated with antithyroid drugs. The receptor source for this set is a female donor with Graves disease.

This clonotype has just a few counts. V is TRBV9 and J is TRBJ1-3, with TRBD1 matching over 7 bases. Germline V gene lookup returns CDR1 SGDLS and CDR2 YYNGEE. CDR3 length: 16 residues. V was clipped by 4 bases and J by 9 bases; unmatched bases: 16. The CDR3 region has the DNA TGTGCCAGCAGCCTCAGCCCCGGACAGGCTGAGGGCACCATATATTTT. It translates to CASSLSPGQAEGTIYF.

The rearrangement links TRBV7-9 to TRBJ2-1, with 11 positions matching TRBD2. After removal of 6 bases from V and 5 bases from J, the junction contained 9 bases not matched to a gene. The length of the CDR3 is 16 residues. From germline, CDR1 is SEHNR and CDR2 FQNEAQ (reference sequence). The CDR3 sequence: CASSNTGTSGNNEQFF. CDR3 in DNA: TGTGCCAGCAGTAACACCGGGACTAGCGGTAACAATGAGCAGTTCTTC.

This clonotype showed up just a few times. V gene TRBV4-1 combines with J gene TRBJ1-6, with D possibly TRBD1 on 6 matching bases. Germline V gene data show CDR1 as MGHRA and CDR2 as YSYEKL. The CDR3 totals 15 residues. Trimming cost V 4 bases and J 8 bases, with 15 bases left between them. CDR3 in DNA: TGCGCCAGCAGCCGGGGGCCGGAGGTGGATTCACCCCTCCACTTT. It yields the protein CASSRGPEVDSPLHF.

This clonotype was counted ten times or more. The chain links TRBV2 to TRBJ2-5; D unclear. Germline loops: CDR1 SNHLY, CDR2 FYNNEI. CDR3 size: 10 residues. Trimming stripped 8 bases from V and 5 bases from J, with 6 bases between. DNA of the CDR3: TGTGCCAGCGGGCGGGAGACCCAGTACTTC. This gives the protein CASGRETQYF.

The rearrangement joins TRBV28 to TRBJ2-3, with D perhaps matching TRBD2 (6 bases). This CDR3 has 17 amino acids. Trimming stripped 5 bases from V and 3 bases from J, with 21 bases between. Germline V gives CDR1 MDHEN, CDR2 SYDVKM. The CDR3 reads CASSGMSSGEGTDTQYF. The DNA for the CDR3 is TGTGCCAGCAGTGGAATGAGTTCGGGAGAAGGAACAGATACGCAGTATTTT.

This clonotype appeared a few times. Since the CDR3 does not end with the conserved phenylalanine or tryptophan, this likely comes from a read error. CDR3 DNA: TGTGCCAGCAGTGACTTGGGAGCGCGAGGGGGCGAGCAGTACCTC. It specifies CASSDLGARGGEQYL. This chain uses TRBV6-2 or TRBV6-3 with TRBJ2-7; D perhaps matches TRBD1 (6 bases). This CDR3 is 15 amino acids long. CDR1 and CDR2 from the germline V gene are MNHEY and SVGEGT. The V end lost 5 bases, the J end lost 6 bases, and 20 bases lay between the germline ends.

Many counts were recorded for this clonotype. CDR3 region: CASREARRGYGYTF. The CDR3 DNA reads as TGTGCCAGCAGAGAAGCCCGGCGAGGCTATGGCTACACCTTC. The chain recombines TRBV13 with TRBJ1-2, with D unresolved. Trimming removed 6 bases from V and 4 bases from J, with 15 bases in between. CDR1 PRHDT and CDR2 FYEKMQ come from the germline V gene (reference sequence). The length of the CDR3 is 14 residues.

This clonotype was seen repeatedly, ten times or more. The J gene is TRBJ2-7, the V gene TRBV20-1, with TRBD2 matching over 10 bases. The J segment lost 2 bases and the V segment lost 6 bases, leaving 7 bases of the junction unmatched. The length of the CDR3 is 14 residues. Looked up from germline, CDR1 is DFQATT and CDR2 is SNEGSKA (reference sequence). CDR3 residues: CSAHSGTSAYEQYF. DNA for the CDR3: TGCAGTGCCCACTCAGGGACTAGCGCCTACGAGCAGTACTTC.

This clonotype was seen ten or more times. This rearrangement joins TRBV3-1 to TRBJ1-5; tentatively, D is TRBD1 (5 bases). Between the trimmed V and J ends, which lost 8 bases and 5 bases, there was a span of 13 bases. From germline, CDR1 is LGHDT and CDR2 YNNKEL (reference sequence). The CDR3 length is 13 residues. CDR3 in amino acids: CASSQGSYQPQHF. For the CDR3, the DNA is TGTGCCAGCTCGCAGGGCAGCTATCAGCCCCAGCATTTT.

This clonotype was found many times. Because the CDR3's place on the DNA is in doubt, the DNA is left out and the CDR3 is given as listed by TCRdb. The chain has TRBV28 and TRBJ1-4; the table assigns TRBD1, which was not confirmed against the DNA. The CDR3 numbers 15 amino acids, ends counted. CDR1 and CDR2 from the germline V gene are MDHEN and SYDVKM. CDR3 sequence reads: CASSSSTGPNEKLFF.

This chain joins TRBV5-1 and TRBJ1-1, with unresolved D. Looked up from germline, CDR1 is SGHRS and CDR2 is YFSETQ. Trimming stripped 1 base from V and 5 bases from J, with 12 bases between. CDR3 length: 14 residues. The CDR3 spells CASSLLLRGTEAFF. CDR3 sequence (DNA): TGCGCCAGCAGCTTGCTTCTTCGTGGGACTGAAGCTTTCTTT.

This clonotype was found many times. The chain combines TRBV28 with TRBJ1-5; 7 bases fit TRBD1. The germline V gene encodes CDR1 MDHEN and CDR2 SYDVKM. V gave up 5 bases and J gave up 5 bases; unmatched junction bases: 6. This CDR3 contains 14 residues. This CDR3 is CASSPDRVDQPQHF. The CDR3 nucleotides are TGTGCCAGCAGTCCCGACAGGGTTGATCAGCCCCAGCATTTT.

The sample holds many counts of this clonotype. The chain is built from TRBV5-1 and TRBJ1-1; maybe TRBD1 (5 bases). Between the trimmed V and J ends, which lost 4 bases and 3 bases, there was a span of 13 bases. CDR1 is SGHRS, CDR2 YFSETQ, per germline. There are 14 residues in the CDR3. The DNA for the CDR3 is TGCGCCAGCAGCCCCAGGGCCGGGGACACTGAAGCTTTCTTT. Its protein product is CASSPRAGDTEAFF. Combining the CDR3 with reference TRBV5-1 and TRBJ1-1 gives the whole variable domain KAGVTQTPRYLIKTRGQQVTLSCSPISGHRSVSWYQQTPGQGLQFLFEYFSETQRNKGNFPGRFSGRQFSNSRSEMNVSTLELGDSALYLCASSPRAGDTEAFFGQGTRLTVV.

The chain links TRBV28 to TRBJ2-1; 10 bases are a match to TRBD2. The CDR3 spans 18 residues. Germline lookup yields CDR1 MDHEN and CDR2 SYDVKM. With V trimmed by 8 bases and J by 0 bases, 13 bases remained unmatched. CDR3 sequence: CASGFRLAGANSYNEQFF. Written as DNA, the CDR3 is TGTGCCAGCGGGTTTCGACTAGCGGGCGCTAACTCCTACAATGAGCAGTTCTTC.

Note on this clonotype: A clone one base away is much larger, so this may be a read error. Given the absence of the conserved phenylalanine or tryptophan at the CDR3 end, a read error is likely. The chain recombines TRBV10-3 with TRBJ2-7; unclear D gene. The CDR3 totals 16 residues. The V gene's germline CDR1 is ENHRY and CDR2 SYGVKD. Trimming left V 0 bases short and J 3 bases short, with 15 bases between. CDR3 in amino acids: CAISESHTVRDYEQYL. The CDR3 DNA is TGTGCCATCAGTGAGTCTCACACGGTACGTGACTACGAGCAGTACCTC.

This clonotype was recorded many times. The chain links TRBV9 to TRBJ2-1; weak D call: TRBD1 (5 bases). CDR3 length: 13 amino acids. In germline, CDR1 is SGDLS, CDR2 YYNGEE. V dropped 0 bases and J dropped 5 bases, with 6 bases sitting between them. The CDR3, as DNA: TGTGCCAGCAGCGTAGGGGGCAACAATGAGCAGTTCTTC. Translating gives CASSVGGNNEQFF.

The chain joins TRBV4-1 to TRBJ1-1; tentatively, D is TRBD1 (5 bases). Germline CDR1 and CDR2: MGHRA and YSYEKL. This CDR3 is 14 amino acids long. The germline V and J ends were trimmed by 3 bases and 2 bases, with 10 bases remaining between them. The CDR3 sequence is CASSHSDSNTEAFF. CDR3 DNA sequence: TGCGCCAGCAGCCACTCCGACAGTAACACTGAAGCTTTCTTT.

This sequence joins TRBV6-1 and TRBJ2-6; D not certain. The germline CDR1 and CDR2 sequences are MNHNS and SASEGT. The CDR3 has 15 amino acids. V lost 7 bases and J lost 4, with 14 bases in between. The CDR3 sequence: CASKGLVGGANVLTF. DNA for the CDR3: TGTGCCAGCAAAGGTTTAGTAGGAGGGGCCAACGTCCTGACTTTC.

This clonotype was detected only a few times. The chain employs TRBV24-1 and TRBJ2-2, with D tentatively TRBD1 (6 bases). The CDR3 contains 15 residues. Trimming removed 7 bases from V and 3 bases from J, with 14 bases in between. Germline V gives CDR1 KGHDR, CDR2 SFDVKD. The CDR3 sequence is CATSQQGSDTGELFF. In DNA form, the CDR3 reads TGTGCCACCAGCCAACAGGGTTCGGACACCGGGGAGCTGTTTTTT.

In this sample, this clonotype turned up many times. The chain joins TRBV7-9 to TRBJ1-5; possibly TRBD1 for D (5 bases). The CDR3 extends over 16 amino acids. Germline CDR1 and CDR2: SEHNR and FQNEAQ (reference sequence). V was cut by 5 bases and J by 2 bases, with 16 bases left in between. CDR3 coding DNA: TGTGCCAGCAGCCTACCGCTCCAGGGAGGCAATCAGCCCCAGCATTTT. This gives the protein CASSLPLQGGNQPQHF. Complete variable domain (other parts from reference TRBV7-9 and TRBJ1-5): DTGVSQNPRHKITKRGQNVTFRCDPISEHNRLYWYRQTLGQGPEFLTYFQNEAQLEKSRLLSDRFSAERPKGSFSTLEIQRTEQGDSAMYLCASSLPLQGGNQPQHFGDGTRLSIL.